These T cell receptor beta chains were read from a single sample in a study of T cell changes during pregnancy in multiple sclerosis. The table came from immunoSEQ multiplex PCR; TCRdb's copy has only in-frame clones and leaves some out. Among 50,000 or so clones listed, just over 90% were seen once. Sequenced here: peripheral blood, sampled in the second trimester of pregnancy. The receptors come from a female donor with multiple sclerosis, enrolled in a pregnancy study. Both conserved end residues are part of each CDR3. D genes are given only for firm matches. For some rows the clone size is stated as once, few or many, or as a class when expanded; others skip it.

>TRBJ2-1|-|-|TRBV21-1
CASRKGTGGLDNEQFF
TGTGCCAGCAGAAAGGGGACAGGGGGCCTTGACAATGAGCAGTTCTTC
>TRBJ1-2|TRBD1|-|TRBV2
CASSGYRDREDYGYTF
TGTGCCAGCAGTGGCTACCGGGACAGGGAGGACTATGGCTACACCTTC
>TRBJ2-7|TRBD1|-|TRBV25-1
CASGMDRVPYEQYF
TGTGCCAGCGGGATGGACAGGGTCCCCTACGAGCAGTACTTC
>TRBJ1-1|-|-|TRBV9
CASSVGGVGTEAFF
TGTGCCAGCAGCGTAGGGGGGGTGGGCACTGAAGCTTTCTTT
>TRBJ1-2|-|-|TRBV4-3
CASSQDPGDYGYTF
TGCGCCAGCAGCCAAGATCCGGGGGACTATGGCTACACCTTC
>TRBJ1-5|-|-|TRBV29-1
CSVVPGGNQPQHF
TGCAGCGTTGTCCCGGGTGGCAATCAGCCCCAGCATTTT
>TRBJ2-5|TRBD1|once|TRBV4-3
CASSHDRTGRETQYF
TGCGCCAGCAGCCACGATAGGACAGGGAGGGAGACCCAGTACTTC
>TRBJ2-7|TRBD2|-|TRBV11-1
CASSLHRTSPLEQYF
TGTGCCAGCAGCTTACACCGGACTAGCCCCCTCGAGCAGTACTTC
>TRBJ1-1|-|-|TRBV4-3
CASSQEGTYTEAFF
TGCGCCAGCAGCCAAGAGGGCACGTACACTGAAGCTTTCTTT
>TRBJ2-1|TRBD2|-|TRBV7-3
CASSSPGLDNNEQFF
TGTGCCAGCAGCTCACCGGGACTAGACAACAATGAGCAGTTCTTC
>TRBJ2-7|TRBD2|-|TRBV15
CATSRDMVAGSTYEQYF
TGTGCCACCAGCAGAGATATGGTAGCGGGATCTACCTACGAGCAGTACTTC
>TRBJ1-4|TRBD1|-|TRBV15
CATSRDQSGGVEKLFF
TGTGCCACCAGCAGAGATCAGTCAGGGGGCGTTGAAAAACTGTTTTTT
>TRBJ2-1|TRBD2|-|TRBV27
CASSFGLADNEQFF
TGTGCCAGCAGTTTTGGACTAGCGGACAATGAGCAGTTCTTC
>TRBJ2-7|TRBD2|-|TRBV9
CASSVAPSGSSYEQYF
TGTGCCAGCAGCGTAGCCCCTAGCGGGAGCTCCTACGAGCAGTACTTC
>TRBJ2-3|TRBD2|-|TRBV30
CAWSVGGSGTDTQYF
TGTGCCTGGAGTGTAGGCGGGAGTGGCACAGATACGCAGTATTTT
>TRBJ2-7|TRBD1|-|TRBV27
CASSFTGVDEQYF
TGTGCCAGCAGTTTTACAGGGGTCGACGAGCAGTACTTC
>TRBJ1-2|-|-|TRBV19
CASSPGANYGYTF
TGTGCCAGTTCCCCAGGGGCTAACTATGGCTACACCTTC
>TRBJ2-7|-|-|TRBV19
CASRQAPPYEQYF
TGTGCCAGTAGACAGGCCCCCCCCTACGAGCAGTACTTC
>TRBJ1-5|-|-|TRBV5-8
CASSEFLGGRNQPQHF
TGTGCCAGCAGCGAATTCCTGGGAGGTCGCAATCAGCCCCAGCATTTT
>TRBJ2-2|-|-|TRBV6-5
CASSLQGIDTGELFF
TGTGCCAGCAGTTTACAGGGAATTGACACCGGGGAGCTGTTTTTT
>TRBJ2-1|-|-|TRBV21-1
CASSKARLAGSSRRFF
TGTGCCAGCAGCAAAGCCCGGTTAGCGGGATCGTCTCGCCGGTTCTTC
>TRBJ2-3|-|once|TRBV2
CASSNRVTDTQYF
TGTGCCAGCAGCAACAGGGTCACGGATACGCAGTATTTT
>TRBJ2-4|TRBD2|-|TRBV4-3
CASSQGTSGKTKNRDIQYF
TGCGCCAGCAGCCAAGGGACTAGCGGGAAAACCAAAAACCGGGACATTCAGTACTTC
>TRBJ1-1|TRBD1|-|TRBV15
CATSRGTGVTEAFF
TGTGCCACCAGCAGAGGAACAGGGGTCACTGAAGCTTTCTTT
>TRBJ2-5|-|-|TRBV15
CATSRDSNRQETQYF
TGTGCCACCAGCAGAGATTCTAACAGACAAGAGACCCAGTACTTC
>TRBJ1-3|-|-|TRBV6-1
CASSERGLLSIYF
TGTGCCAGCAGTGAAAGGGGTCTGTTGAGCATATATTTT
>TRBJ2-3|TRBD2|once|TRBV29-1
CSVEDPLLAGGVYF
TGCAGCGTTGAAGATCCCCTACTAGCGGGAGGTGTGTATTTT
>TRBJ1-1|-|once|TRBV2
CASSGGQMNTEAFF
TGTGCCAGCAGTGGCGGTCAGATGAACACTGAAGCTTTCTTT
>TRBJ2-4|TRBD1|-|TRBV5-1
CASSLGQGENIQYF
TGCGCCAGCAGCTTGGGACAGGGGGAAAACATTCAGTACTTC